A single TCR beta chain is shown here with its context. Its antigen is not known. The CDR3 totals 21 residues. Regarding time point: after dendritic cell vaccination, including at tumor progression/relapse. The entry originates in a study of glioma-infiltrating T cells after dendritic cell vaccination. Broader study findings: Survival was not directly related to TCR clonality in these patients. Longer survival after dendritic cell vaccination followed higher pretreatment TIL content.

Sequencing used immunoSEQ multiplex PCR; TCRdb keeps in-frame clones, though not all of them. The table includes around 60,000 clones, around nine tenths detected once. Sequenced material: blood, taken after dendritic cell vaccination. V gene TRBV1 combines with J gene TRBJ2-2; TRBD1 is the table's D call, not checked against the DNA. TRBV1 is assigned pseudogene status. The sequence derives from a human donor with glioblastoma. For the CDR3, the DNA is TGCACCAGCACCCACGCGCAGCTTAAGACAGGGGGTGAGGTGAACACCGGGGAGCTGTTTTTT. Translation gives CTSTHAQLKTGGEVNTGELFF.